This is a list of T cell receptor beta chains from one sample in a study of blood T cell repertoires in COVID-19. The protocol was immunoSEQ multiplex PCR, while the TCRdb copy is restricted to in-frame clones and leaves out a portion. This table holds about 130,000 clones, around 81% found once. Sequenced material: peripheral blood. The receptors come from a man younger than 45 with COVID-19, enrolled during active disease. Both conserved end residues are part of each CDR3. The order of the fields is V gene, D gene, J gene, clone size, CDR3 protein, CDR3 DNA. D genes are given only for firm matches. Clone size is not always given. Where it is, it says once, few, many or a class for expanded clones.

v_gene: TRBV4-1
d_gene: -
j_gene: TRBJ1-3
abundance: -
CDR3aa: CASSLTGPSGNTIYF
CDR3nt: TGCGCCAGCAGCCTTACAGGGCCCTCTGGAAACACCATATATTTT

v_gene: TRBV14
d_gene: -
j_gene: TRBJ2-3
abundance: -
CDR3aa: CASSQEYGGNTDTQYF
CDR3nt: TGTGCCAGCAGCCAAGAATACGGAGGAAACACAGATACGCAGTATTTT

v_gene: TRBV11-2
d_gene: TRBD2
j_gene: TRBJ2-5
abundance: once
CDR3aa: CASSFNPGGWETQYF
CDR3nt: TGTGCCAGCAGCTTCAACCCGGGAGGATGGGAGACCCAGTACTTC

v_gene: TRBV4-2
d_gene: -
j_gene: TRBJ1-2
abundance: -
CDR3aa: CASSASLGSAGYTF
CDR3nt: TGTGCCAGCAGCGCCAGCTTGGGGAGTGCGGGCTACACCTTC

v_gene: TRBV4-1
d_gene: TRBD2
j_gene: TRBJ2-5
abundance: -
CDR3aa: CASSQDEVLAGESSGETQYF
CDR3nt: TGCGCCAGCAGCCAAGATGAGGTCCTAGCGGGGGAGTCGTCAGGAGAGACCCAGTACTTC

v_gene: TRBV30
d_gene: TRBD2
j_gene: TRBJ2-1
abundance: -
CDR3aa: CAWSIRIGLARNNEQFF
CDR3nt: TGTGCCTGGAGTATCAGGATAGGACTAGCCAGGAACAATGAGCAGTTCTTC

v_gene: TRBV19
d_gene: -
j_gene: TRBJ1-1
abundance: -
CDR3aa: CASSFGTPGRAFF
CDR3nt: TGTGCCAGTAGTTTCGGGACACCGGGTAGAGCTTTCTTT

v_gene: TRBV28
d_gene: -
j_gene: TRBJ1-2
abundance: -
CDR3aa: CASSLSRLRTAPVVYTF
CDR3nt: TGTGCCAGCAGTTTATCCCGCCTGAGGACAGCGCCGGTTGTCTACACCTTC

v_gene: TRBV7-3
d_gene: -
j_gene: TRBJ2-1
abundance: -
CDR3aa: CASKQGGSYNEQFF
CDR3nt: TGTGCCAGCAAGCAGGGAGGCTCCTACAATGAGCAGTTCTTC

v_gene: TRBV6-1
d_gene: -
j_gene: TRBJ2-1
abundance: -
CDR3aa: CASSERALVILPYNEQFF
CDR3nt: TGTGCCAGCAGTGAACGAGCTCTGGTTATTCTTCCCTACAATGAGCAGTTCTTC

v_gene: TRBV7-2
d_gene: TRBD2
j_gene: TRBJ2-3
abundance: -
CDR3aa: CASSEKTSAAADTQYF
CDR3nt: TGTGCCAGCAGCGAAAAGACTAGCGCGGCCGCAGATACGCAGTATTTT

v_gene: TRBV2
d_gene: -
j_gene: TRBJ1-5
abundance: once
CDR3aa: CASSEQGSGPQHF
CDR3nt: TGTGCCAGCAGTGAACAGGGGTCCGGGCCCCAGCATTTT

v_gene: TRBV7-2
d_gene: TRBD1
j_gene: TRBJ2-5
abundance: once
CDR3aa: CASSPQGQGGETQYF
CDR3nt: TGTGCCAGCAGCCCCCAAGGACAGGGAGGAGAGACCCAGTACTTC

v_gene: TRBV3-1/TRBV3-2
d_gene: -
j_gene: TRBJ2-1
abundance: -
CDR3aa: CASSQVREQFF
CDR3nt: TGTGCCAGCAGCCAAGTCCGTGAGCAGTTCTTC

v_gene: TRBV4-1
d_gene: -
j_gene: TRBJ2-7
abundance: -
CDR3aa: CASSQGPDSSYEQYF
CDR3nt: TGCGCCAGCAGCCAAGGACCGGACAGCTCCTACGAGCAGTACTTC

v_gene: TRBV4-3
d_gene: -
j_gene: TRBJ2-7
abundance: -
CDR3aa: CASSQDPVTAYEQYF
CDR3nt: TGCGCCAGCAGCCAAGATCCGGTTACAGCCTACGAGCAGTACTTC

v_gene: TRBV19
d_gene: TRBD1
j_gene: TRBJ1-6
abundance: -
CDR3aa: CASSIRGQFNSPLHF
CDR3nt: TGTGCCAGTAGTATACGGGGACAGTTCAATTCACCCCTCCACTTT

v_gene: TRBV7-9
d_gene: TRBD2
j_gene: TRBJ2-7
abundance: -
CDR3aa: CASSMTSGGALDEQYF
CDR3nt: TGTGCCAGCAGCATGACTAGCGGGGGGGCTTTGGACGAGCAGTACTTC

v_gene: TRBV5-1
d_gene: TRBD1
j_gene: TRBJ1-1
abundance: -
CDR3aa: CASSLGDRLFEEAFF
CDR3nt: TGCGCCAGCAGCTTGGGGGACAGGCTCTTTGAGGAAGCTTTCTTT

v_gene: TRBV7-9
d_gene: TRBD1
j_gene: TRBJ2-2
abundance: -
CDR3aa: CASSPSIFKTGLNTGELFF
CDR3nt: TGTGCCAGCAGCCCCTCCATCTTCAAGACAGGGCTGAACACCGGGGAGCTGTTTTTT

v_gene: TRBV7-9
d_gene: -
j_gene: TRBJ1-2
abundance: once
CDR3aa: CASSLVLGGNGYTF
CDR3nt: TGTGCCAGCAGCTTAGTGTTAGGGGGAAATGGCTACACCTTC

v_gene: TRBV9
d_gene: -
j_gene: TRBJ1-5
abundance: -
CDR3aa: CASSVGPNQPQHF
CDR3nt: TGTGCCAGCAGCGTGGGCCCCAATCAGCCCCAGCATTTT

v_gene: TRBV6-7
d_gene: TRBD1
j_gene: TRBJ1-5
abundance: few
CDR3aa: CASRPEGADNQPQHF
CDR3nt: TGTGCCAGCAGACCCGAGGGGGCGGACAATCAGCCCCAGCATTTT

v_gene: TRBV7-2
d_gene: TRBD1
j_gene: TRBJ1-2
abundance: few
CDR3aa: CASSLPGQNYGYTF
CDR3nt: TGTGCCAGCAGCCTTCCGGGACAGAACTATGGCTACACCTTC

v_gene: TRBV4-2
d_gene: TRBD1
j_gene: TRBJ1-2
abundance: -
CDR3aa: CASSQVTGEHYGYTF
CDR3nt: TGTGCCAGCAGCCAAGTAACAGGGGAACACTATGGCTACACCTTC

v_gene: TRBV20-1
d_gene: -
j_gene: TRBJ1-3
abundance: -
CDR3aa: CSAGDKSSGNTIYF
CDR3nt: TGCAGTGCTGGTGACAAGAGCTCTGGAAACACCATATATTTT

v_gene: TRBV21-1
d_gene: -
j_gene: TRBJ1-3
abundance: -
CDR3aa: CASSKDEVRNTIYF
CDR3nt: TGTGCCAGCAGCAAAGATGAGGTAAGAAACACCATATATTTT

v_gene: TRBV13
d_gene: TRBD2
j_gene: TRBJ2-7
abundance: -
CDR3aa: CASSLGLAGGPPIEQYF
CDR3nt: TGTGCCAGCAGCCTAGGACTAGCGGGGGGGCCCCCCATCGAGCAGTACTTC

v_gene: TRBV27
d_gene: TRBD1
j_gene: TRBJ1-1
abundance: -
CDR3aa: CASRPDRGELGNTEAFF
CDR3nt: TGTGCCAGCAGACCGGACAGGGGGGAGTTAGGGAACACTGAAGCTTTCTTT

v_gene: TRBV2
d_gene: -
j_gene: TRBJ1-2
abundance: -
CDR3aa: CASSGWQANYGYTF
CDR3nt: TGTGCCAGCAGTGGGTGGCAGGCAAACTATGGCTACACCTTC

v_gene: TRBV4-3
d_gene: -
j_gene: TRBJ1-1
abundance: -
CDR3aa: CASSQEGGLLAEAFF
CDR3nt: TGCGCCAGCAGCCAAGAGGGAGGGCTCCTAGCTGAAGCTTTCTTT

v_gene: TRBV19
d_gene: TRBD1
j_gene: TRBJ1-5
abundance: once
CDR3aa: CASSLTGVDVPQHF
CDR3nt: TGTGCCAGTAGTTTGACAGGGGTTGATGTTCCCCAGCATTTT

v_gene: TRBV28
d_gene: -
j_gene: TRBJ2-1
abundance: once
CDR3aa: CASTKMRGRSGDEQFF
CDR3nt: TGTGCCAGCACTAAGATGCGGGGACGGTCTGGGGATGAGCAGTTCTTC

v_gene: TRBV4-1
d_gene: TRBD2
j_gene: TRBJ2-5
abundance: -
CDR3aa: CASSQGGGLPSETQYF
CDR3nt: TGCGCCAGCAGCCAAGGCGGGGGTCTACCTTCGGAGACCCAGTACTTC

v_gene: TRBV19
d_gene: TRBD1
j_gene: TRBJ1-1
abundance: -
CDR3aa: CASSMATGGNTEAFF
CDR3nt: TGTGCCAGTAGTATGGCGACAGGGGGAAACACTGAAGCTTTCTTT

v_gene: TRBV11-3
d_gene: TRBD2
j_gene: TRBJ2-1
abundance: few
CDR3aa: CASSLSGSWIINEQFF
CDR3nt: TGTGCCAGCAGCCTTAGCGGGAGTTGGATTATAAATGAGCAGTTCTTC

v_gene: TRBV13
d_gene: TRBD1
j_gene: TRBJ1-4
abundance: -
CDR3aa: CASSLRGGPSEKLFF
CDR3nt: TGTGCCAGCAGCCTACGAGGGGGCCCCTCTGAAAAACTGTTTTTT

v_gene: TRBV3-1/TRBV3-2
d_gene: -
j_gene: TRBJ1-2
abundance: -
CDR3aa: CASSPYRDRHGYTF
CDR3nt: TGTGCCAGCAGCCCTTACAGGGATAGGCATGGCTACACCTTC

v_gene: TRBV11-2
d_gene: -
j_gene: TRBJ2-7
abundance: -
CDR3aa: CASSQDTSSPYEQYF
CDR3nt: TGTGCCAGCAGCCAAGACACGTCAAGCCCTTACGAGCAGTACTTC

v_gene: TRBV7-9
d_gene: -
j_gene: TRBJ1-1
abundance: -
CDR3aa: CASSLDSGSTEAFF
CDR3nt: TGTGCCAGCAGCTTAGATAGCGGCTCTACTGAAGCTTTCTTT

v_gene: TRBV6-1
d_gene: -
j_gene: TRBJ2-7
abundance: once
CDR3aa: CASSESSSYEQYF
CDR3nt: TGTGCCAGCAGTGAATCCTCCTCCTACGAGCAGTACTTC